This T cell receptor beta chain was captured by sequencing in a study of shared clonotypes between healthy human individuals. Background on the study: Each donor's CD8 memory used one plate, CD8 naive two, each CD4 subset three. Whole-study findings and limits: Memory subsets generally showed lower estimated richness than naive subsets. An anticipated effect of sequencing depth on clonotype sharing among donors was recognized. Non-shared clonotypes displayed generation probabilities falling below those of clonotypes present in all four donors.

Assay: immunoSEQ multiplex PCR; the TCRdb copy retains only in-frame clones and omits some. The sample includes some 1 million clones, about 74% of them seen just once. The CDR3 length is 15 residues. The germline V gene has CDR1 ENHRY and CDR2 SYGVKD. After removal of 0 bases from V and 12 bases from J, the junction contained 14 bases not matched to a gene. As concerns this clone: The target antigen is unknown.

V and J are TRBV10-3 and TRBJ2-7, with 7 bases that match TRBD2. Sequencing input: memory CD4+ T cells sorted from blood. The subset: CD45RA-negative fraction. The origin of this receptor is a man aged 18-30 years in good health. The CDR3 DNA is TGTGCCATCAGTGAGTCGATAATTATTGGTGGCGGGGGGTACTTC. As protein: CAISESIIIGGGGYF.